This TCR beta chain was retrieved from a study of OX40 agonist ivuxolimab in advanced cancers. The CDR3 is 14 amino acids. Germline values: CDR1 MNHNS, CDR2 SASEGT. Trimming took off 9 bases at V and 2 bases at J, with 13 bases between the two ends. Profiled with immunoSEQ multiplex PCR; TCRdb holds only in-frame clones, not every one. The sample has tens of thousands of clones, 65% to 90% seen once. The sample in question was CD4+ or CD8+ T cells sorted from blood, obtained in a trial of the OX40 agonist ivuxolimab. This TCR was sampled from an adult with an advanced solid tumor such as melanoma, head and neck, liver or kidney cancer. J is TRBJ2-2 and V is TRBV6-1; tentatively, D is TRBD2 (5 bases). The CDR3 spells CARGSGLNTGELFF. In DNA, the CDR3 is TGTGCCAGAGGGTCGGGATTAAACACCGGGGAGCTGTTTTTT.